This is a list of T cell receptor beta chains from one sample in a study of T-cell reconstitution after alpha-beta-depleted transplantation in children. TCRdb processed the PCR reads anew with MiXCR; each CDR3 protein has one entry. Among over 100,000 distinct CDR3 sequences listed, 9% to 12% were seen once. Source: PBMCs, taken before TCRalphabeta/CD19-depleted stem cell transplant. All receptors derive from a boy younger than 10 with acute lymphoblastic leukemia, due to receive a stem cell transplant. CDR3s include the opening cysteine and the closing phenylalanine or tryptophan. Each record gives: D gene, J gene, V gene, clone size, CDR3 protein, CDR3 DNA. The D gene is left open where the match is weak. Clone size is not always given. Where it is, it says once, few, many or a class for expanded clones.

d_call: .
j_call: TRBJ2-5
v_call: TRBV20-1
clone_size: few
cdr3_aa: CSAPAPMGGQETQYF
cdr3_nt: TGCAGTGCCCCCGCCCCTATGGGCGGTCAAGAGACCCAGTACTTC

d_call: .
j_call: TRBJ2-1
v_call: TRBV27
clone_size: many
cdr3_aa: CASSLPSRHEQFF
cdr3_nt: TGTGCCAGCAGTTTGCCCAGTCGTCATGAGCAGTTCTTC

d_call: .
j_call: TRBJ2-1
v_call: TRBV27
clone_size: .
cdr3_aa: CASSEPEAYNEQFF
cdr3_nt: TGTGCCAGCAGCGAACCCGAGGCCTACAATGAGCAGTTCTTC

d_call: .
j_call: TRBJ1-1
v_call: TRBV4-1
clone_size: few
cdr3_aa: CASSQVGGDQAFF
cdr3_nt: TGCGCCAGCAGCCAAGTGGGAGGGGACCAAGCTTTCTTT

d_call: .
j_call: TRBJ1-5
v_call: TRBV6-1
clone_size: many
cdr3_aa: CASSPGDSNQPQHF
cdr3_nt: TGTGCCAGCAGCCCCGGGGATAGCAATCAGCCCCAGCATTTT

d_call: .
j_call: TRBJ2-7
v_call: TRBV5-1
clone_size: few
cdr3_aa: CASRDRRDGPSYEQYF
cdr3_nt: TGCGCCAGCAGGGATCGCCGGGACGGACCTTCCTACGAGCAGTACTTC

d_call: .
j_call: TRBJ2-6
v_call: TRBV5-1
clone_size: medium-sized
cdr3_aa: CASSSTQSGANVLTF
cdr3_nt: TGCGCCAGCAGCTCTACACAGTCTGGGGCCAACGTCCTGACTTTC

d_call: TRBD1
j_call: TRBJ2-7
v_call: TRBV4-1
clone_size: few
cdr3_aa: CASSQDRDSFYEQYF
cdr3_nt: TGCGCCAGCAGCCAAGACCGGGACAGTTTCTACGAGCAGTACTTC

d_call: .
j_call: TRBJ2-2
v_call: TRBV30
clone_size: .
cdr3_aa: CAWSPNLATGELFF
cdr3_nt: TGTGCCTGGAGTCCAAATCTAGCAACCGGGGAGCTGTTTTTT

d_call: .
j_call: TRBJ2-7
v_call: TRBV5-1
clone_size: .
cdr3_aa: CASSLGNIYEQYF
cdr3_nt: TGCGCCAGCAGCTTGGGAAACATCTACGAGCAGTACTTC

d_call: TRBD2
j_call: TRBJ2-3
v_call: TRBV20-1
clone_size: .
cdr3_aa: CSAPPTGGKRDTQYF
cdr3_nt: TGCAGTGCTCCCCCGACGGGGGGAAAGAGAGATACGCAGTATTTT

d_call: .
j_call: TRBJ1-5
v_call: TRBV19
clone_size: .
cdr3_aa: CASSITHHSNQPQHF
cdr3_nt: TGTGCCAGTAGTATAACCCACCATAGCAATCAGCCCCAGCATTTT

d_call: .
j_call: TRBJ2-7
v_call: TRBV18
clone_size: few
cdr3_aa: CASSPPVPSYEQYF
cdr3_nt: TGTGCCAGCTCACCACCGGTACCCTCCTACGAGCAGTACTTC

d_call: .
j_call: TRBJ1-1
v_call: TRBV20-1
clone_size: few
cdr3_aa: CSAGASMNTEAFF
cdr3_nt: TGCAGTGCTGGGGCCTCTATGAACACTGAAGCTTTCTTT

d_call: .
j_call: TRBJ1-6
v_call: TRBV12-3/TRBV12-4
clone_size: many
cdr3_aa: CASSFSSGDGSPLHF
cdr3_nt: TGTGCCAGCAGTTTCTCGTCAGGGGATGGGTCACCCCTCCACTTT

d_call: .
j_call: TRBJ2-1
v_call: TRBV20-1
clone_size: few
cdr3_aa: CSANEDNEQFF
cdr3_nt: TGCAGTGCTAACGAGGACAATGAGCAGTTCTTC

d_call: .
j_call: TRBJ1-2
v_call: TRBV7-9
clone_size: few
cdr3_aa: CASSLGEGRYGYTF
cdr3_nt: TGTGCCAGCAGCCTGGGGGAGGGCCGCTATGGCTACACCTTC

d_call: TRBD2
j_call: TRBJ2-1
v_call: TRBV5-1
clone_size: .
cdr3_aa: CASSLQTSGSLGEQFF
cdr3_nt: TGCGCCAGCAGCCTCCAGACTAGCGGGAGTCTGGGTGAGCAGTTCTTC

d_call: .
j_call: TRBJ2-7
v_call: TRBV27
clone_size: few
cdr3_aa: CASSFQAGSYEQYF
cdr3_nt: TGTGCCAGCAGTTTTCAGGCGGGCTCCTACGAGCAGTACTTC

d_call: .
j_call: TRBJ1-2
v_call: TRBV27
clone_size: .
cdr3_aa: CTCSLEVGQGLLPNYGYTF
cdr3_nt: TGTACCTGCAGTTTAGAGGTCGGGCAGGGTCTTCTCCCGAACTATGGCTACACCTTC

d_call: .
j_call: TRBJ1-1
v_call: TRBV20-1
clone_size: .
cdr3_aa: CSARGTGAPLRTRGTEAFF
cdr3_nt: TGCAGTGCTAGAGGTACAGGAGCTCCTCTACGAACAAGGGGCACTGAAGCTTTCTTT

d_call: .
j_call: TRBJ2-2
v_call: TRBV20-1
clone_size: few
cdr3_aa: CSALPFSGPGVGGELFF
cdr3_nt: .

d_call: .
j_call: TRBJ2-3
v_call: TRBV5-1
clone_size: .
cdr3_aa: CASSSLSNTQYF
cdr3_nt: TGCGCCAGCAGCTCCCTTTCGAATACGCAGTATTTT